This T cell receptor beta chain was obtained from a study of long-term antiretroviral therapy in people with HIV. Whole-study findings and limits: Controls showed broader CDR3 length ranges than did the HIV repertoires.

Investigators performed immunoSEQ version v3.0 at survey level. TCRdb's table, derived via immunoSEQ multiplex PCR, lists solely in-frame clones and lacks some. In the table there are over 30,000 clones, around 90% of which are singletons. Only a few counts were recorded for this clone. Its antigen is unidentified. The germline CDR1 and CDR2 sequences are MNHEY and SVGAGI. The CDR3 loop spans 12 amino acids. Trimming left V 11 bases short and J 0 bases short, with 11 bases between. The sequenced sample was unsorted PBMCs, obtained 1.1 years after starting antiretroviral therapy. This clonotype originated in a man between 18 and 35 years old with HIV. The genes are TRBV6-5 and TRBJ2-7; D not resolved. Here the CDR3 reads CAVVSYSYEQYF. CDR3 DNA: TGTGCCGTTGTAAGTTACTCCTACGAGCAGTACTTC.